This T cell receptor (beta chain) emerged from a study of T cell changes during pregnancy in multiple sclerosis. Only in-frame clones appear in the TCRdb table, and some are missing; sequencing was by immunoSEQ multiplex PCR. The table includes 35,000 to 45,000 clones, roughly 90% detected once. V lost 8 bases to trimming and J lost 6 bases, with 11 bases between them. CDR1 is MNHNS, CDR2 SASEGT, per germline. The CDR3 runs 13 residues. The sequence was collected from a female donor with multiple sclerosis, enrolled in a pregnancy study. The source was CD4+ T cells from peripheral blood mononuclear cells, collected before pregnancy. V gene TRBV6-1 combines with J gene TRBJ1-6, with a tentative D call TRBD1 (6 bases). CDR3 in amino acids: CASGSGVNSPLHF. The CDR3 DNA sequence: TGTGCCAGCGGTTCAGGGGTTAATTCACCCCTCCACTTT.